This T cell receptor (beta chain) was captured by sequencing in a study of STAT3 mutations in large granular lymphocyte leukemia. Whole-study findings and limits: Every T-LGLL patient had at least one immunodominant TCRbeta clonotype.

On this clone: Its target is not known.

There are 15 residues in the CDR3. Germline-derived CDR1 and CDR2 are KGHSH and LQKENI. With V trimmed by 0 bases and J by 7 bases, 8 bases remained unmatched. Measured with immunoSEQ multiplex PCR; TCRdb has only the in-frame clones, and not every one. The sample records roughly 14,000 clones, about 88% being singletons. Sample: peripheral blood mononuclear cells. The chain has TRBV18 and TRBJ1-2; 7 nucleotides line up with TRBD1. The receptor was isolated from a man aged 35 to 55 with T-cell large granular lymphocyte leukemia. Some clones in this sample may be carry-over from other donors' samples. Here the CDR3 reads CASSPPERGPGGYTF. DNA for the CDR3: TGTGCCAGCTCACCACCGGAGAGGGGGCCGGGTGGCTACACCTTC.